This T cell receptor (beta chain) was recovered during a study of T cells after yellow fever vaccination. It was through 5'RACE template switching that TCR cDNA was made, with a universal primer site and UMIs added. TCRdb fed the 5' RACE reads into MiXCR, producing one record per CDR3 protein. The table lists a few hundred thousand distinct CDR3 sequences, around 10% of them singletons. The ends were cut back, 3 bases at V and 2 bases at J, with 13 bases in the middle. Germline V gene lookup returns CDR1 LNHNV and CDR2 YYDKDF (reference sequence). This CDR3 is built from 16 residues. This clonotype was picked up many times. Its antigen is still unknown. Study findings and constraints: The booster saw the reappearance of most primary-vaccination clones (96% CD4, almost 90% CD8).

The receptor's source is a young man who received the YFV17D yellow fever vaccine. This sequence joins TRBV15 and TRBJ2-2; D is unresolved. The sequenced sample was PBMCs, obtained on the day of the first yellow fever vaccination. CDR3 sequence: CATSSVFDTNTGELFF. In DNA form, the CDR3 reads TGTGCCACCAGCAGTGTATTCGACACAAACACCGGGGAGCTGTTTTTT.